This T cell receptor beta chain was retrieved from a study of blood T cells in healthy people across ages. This clonotype was seen a handful of times. The antigen is unknown. Ranging in age from about 6 to 90, the donors were healthy Caucasian individuals from Russia. The CDR3 consists of 13 residues. V was trimmed by 6 bases and J by 0 bases, leaving 9 bases between them. Germline CDR1 is MNHEY and CDR2 is SMNVEV (reference sequence). A second PCR of about 7 to 12 cycles used a sample-barcoded 5' primer and a J-beta primer mix. Each CDR3 protein gets one entry after TCRdb re-called the 5' RACE reads with MiXCR. The sample shows about 1,800,000 distinct CDR3 sequences, about 28% of them seen only once. The study, taken as a whole, reports: In long-lived donors, naive CD4+ cell counts and diversity exceeded those of aged donors.

This chain links TRBV27 with TRBJ2-7; D gene ambiguous. Sequencing was carried out using blood. This TCR was sampled from a woman aged 25 to 39 in good health. The CDR3 region is CASSSFNSYEQYF. In DNA, the CDR3 is TGTGCCAGCAGCTCATTTAACTCCTACGAGCAGTACTTC.